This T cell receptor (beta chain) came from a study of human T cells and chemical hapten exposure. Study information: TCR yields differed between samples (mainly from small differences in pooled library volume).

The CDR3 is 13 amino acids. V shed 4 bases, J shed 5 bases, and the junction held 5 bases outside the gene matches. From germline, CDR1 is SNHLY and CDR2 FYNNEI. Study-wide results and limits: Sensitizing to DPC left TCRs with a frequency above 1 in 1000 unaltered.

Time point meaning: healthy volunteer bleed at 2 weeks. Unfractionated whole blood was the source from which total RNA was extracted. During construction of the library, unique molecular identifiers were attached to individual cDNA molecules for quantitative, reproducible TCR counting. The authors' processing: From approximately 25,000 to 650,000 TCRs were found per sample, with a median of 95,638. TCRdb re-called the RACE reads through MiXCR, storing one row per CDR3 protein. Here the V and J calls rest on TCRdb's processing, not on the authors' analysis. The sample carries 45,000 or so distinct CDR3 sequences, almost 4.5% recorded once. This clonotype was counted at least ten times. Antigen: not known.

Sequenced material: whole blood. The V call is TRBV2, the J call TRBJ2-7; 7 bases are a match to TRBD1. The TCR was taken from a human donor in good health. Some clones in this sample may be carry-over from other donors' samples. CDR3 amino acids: CASSAGTVHEQYF. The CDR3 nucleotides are TGTGCCAGCAGTGCGGGGACAGTCCACGAGCAGTACTTC.